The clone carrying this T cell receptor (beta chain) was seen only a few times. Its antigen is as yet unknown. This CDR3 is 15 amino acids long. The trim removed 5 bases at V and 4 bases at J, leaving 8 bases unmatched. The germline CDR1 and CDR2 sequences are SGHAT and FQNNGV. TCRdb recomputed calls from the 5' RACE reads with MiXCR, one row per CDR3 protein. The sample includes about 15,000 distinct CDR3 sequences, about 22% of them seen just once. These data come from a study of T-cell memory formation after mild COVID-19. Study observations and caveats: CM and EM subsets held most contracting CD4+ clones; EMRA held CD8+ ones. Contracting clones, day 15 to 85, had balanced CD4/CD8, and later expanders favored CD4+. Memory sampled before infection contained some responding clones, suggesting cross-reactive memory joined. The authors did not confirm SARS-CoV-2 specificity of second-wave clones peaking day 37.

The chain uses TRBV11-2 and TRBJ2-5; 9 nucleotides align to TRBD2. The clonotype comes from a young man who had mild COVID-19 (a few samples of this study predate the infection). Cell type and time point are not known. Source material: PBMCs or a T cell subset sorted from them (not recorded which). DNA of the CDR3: TGTGCCAGCAGCACTAGGGCGGGACTAGCAGAGACCCAGTACTTC. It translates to CASSTRAGLAETQYF.